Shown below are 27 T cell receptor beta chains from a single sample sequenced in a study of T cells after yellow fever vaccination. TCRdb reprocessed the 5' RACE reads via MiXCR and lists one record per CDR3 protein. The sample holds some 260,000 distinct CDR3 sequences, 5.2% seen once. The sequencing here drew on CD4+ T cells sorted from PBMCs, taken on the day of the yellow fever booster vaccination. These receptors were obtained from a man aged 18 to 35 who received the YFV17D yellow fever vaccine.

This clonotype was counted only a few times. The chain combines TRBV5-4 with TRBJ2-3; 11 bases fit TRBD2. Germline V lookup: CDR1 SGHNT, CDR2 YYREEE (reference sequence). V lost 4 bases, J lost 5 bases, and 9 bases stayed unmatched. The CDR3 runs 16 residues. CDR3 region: CASSLRLAGGGDTQYF. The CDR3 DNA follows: TGTGCCAGCAGCCTTCGCCTAGCGGGGGGAGGAGATACGCAGTATTTT.

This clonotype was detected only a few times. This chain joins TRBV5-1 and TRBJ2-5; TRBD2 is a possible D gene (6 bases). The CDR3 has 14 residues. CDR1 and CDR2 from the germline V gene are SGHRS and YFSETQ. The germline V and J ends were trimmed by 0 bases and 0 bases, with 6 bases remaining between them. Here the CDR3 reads CASSLGDYQETQYF. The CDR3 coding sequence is TGCGCCAGCAGCTTGGGGGACTACCAAGAGACCCAGTACTTC.

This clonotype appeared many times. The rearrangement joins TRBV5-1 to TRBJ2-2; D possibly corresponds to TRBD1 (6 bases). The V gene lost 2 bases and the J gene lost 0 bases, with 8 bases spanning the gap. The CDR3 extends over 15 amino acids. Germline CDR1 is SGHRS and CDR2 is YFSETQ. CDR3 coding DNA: TGCGCCAGCAGCTTAGGGGACACGAACACCGGGGAGCTGTTTTTT. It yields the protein CASSLGDTNTGELFF. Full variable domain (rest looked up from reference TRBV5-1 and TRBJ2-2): KAGVTQTPRYLIKTRGQQVTLSCSPISGHRSVSWYQQTPGQGLQFLFEYFSETQRNKGNFPGRFSGRQFSNSRSEMNVSTLELGDSALYLCASSLGDTNTGELFFGEGSRLTVL.

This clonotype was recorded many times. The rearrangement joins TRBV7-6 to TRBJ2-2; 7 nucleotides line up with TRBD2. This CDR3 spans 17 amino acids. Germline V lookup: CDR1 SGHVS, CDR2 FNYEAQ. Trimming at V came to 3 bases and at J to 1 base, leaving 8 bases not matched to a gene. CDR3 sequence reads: CASSFREAGENTGELFF. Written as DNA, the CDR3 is TGTGCCAGCAGCTTTAGAGAGGCGGGGGAGAACACCGGGGAGCTGTTTTTT.

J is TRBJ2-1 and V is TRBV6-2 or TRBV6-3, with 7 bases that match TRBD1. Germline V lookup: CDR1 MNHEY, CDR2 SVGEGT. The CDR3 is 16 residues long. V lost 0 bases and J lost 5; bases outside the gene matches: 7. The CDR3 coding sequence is TGTGCCAGCAGTTACTCTGGACAGGAGTGGGACAATGAGCAGTTCTTC. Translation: CASSYSGQEWDNEQFF.

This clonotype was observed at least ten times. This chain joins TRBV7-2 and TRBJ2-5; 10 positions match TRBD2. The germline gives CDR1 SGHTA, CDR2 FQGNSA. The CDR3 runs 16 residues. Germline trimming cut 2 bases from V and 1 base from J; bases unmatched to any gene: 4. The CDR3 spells CASSLPLAGAQETQYF. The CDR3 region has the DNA TGTGCCAGCAGCTTACCCCTAGCGGGGGCCCAAGAGACCCAGTACTTC.

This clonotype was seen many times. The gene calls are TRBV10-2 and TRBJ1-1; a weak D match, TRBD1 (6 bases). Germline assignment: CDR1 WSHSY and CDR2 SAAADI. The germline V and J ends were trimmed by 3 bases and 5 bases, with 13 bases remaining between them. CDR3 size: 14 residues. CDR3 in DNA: TGCGCCAGCAGTGAACCAGGGGAGGGAACTGAAGCTTTCTTT. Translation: CASSEPGEGTEAFF.

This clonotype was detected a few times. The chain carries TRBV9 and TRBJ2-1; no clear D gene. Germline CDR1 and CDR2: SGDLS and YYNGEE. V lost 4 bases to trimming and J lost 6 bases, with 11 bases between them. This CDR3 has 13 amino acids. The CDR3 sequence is CASSPRTRNEQFF. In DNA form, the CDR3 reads TGTGCCAGCAGCCCCCGAACTCGCAATGAGCAGTTCTTC.

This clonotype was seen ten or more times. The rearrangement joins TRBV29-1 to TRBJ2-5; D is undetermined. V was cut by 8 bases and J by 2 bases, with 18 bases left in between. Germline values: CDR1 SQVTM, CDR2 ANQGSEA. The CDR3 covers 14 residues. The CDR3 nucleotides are TGCAGCTCCCGTCTGACACCCAGACAAGAGACCCAGTACTTC. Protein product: CSSRLTPRQETQYF.

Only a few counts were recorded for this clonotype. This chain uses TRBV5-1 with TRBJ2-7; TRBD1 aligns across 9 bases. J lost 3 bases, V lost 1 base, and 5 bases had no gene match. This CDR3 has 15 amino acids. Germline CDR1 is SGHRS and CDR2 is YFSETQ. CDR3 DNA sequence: TGCGCCAGCAGCTTGCTCTGGACAGGGGACTACGAGCAGTACTTC. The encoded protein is CASSLLWTGDYEQYF.

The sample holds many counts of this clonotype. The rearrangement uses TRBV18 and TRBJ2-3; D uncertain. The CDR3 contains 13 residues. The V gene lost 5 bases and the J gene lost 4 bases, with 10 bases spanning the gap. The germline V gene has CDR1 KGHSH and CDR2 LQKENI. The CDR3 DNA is TGTGCCAGCTCATGGACCCCGGCAGATACGCAGTATTTT. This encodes CASSWTPADTQYF.

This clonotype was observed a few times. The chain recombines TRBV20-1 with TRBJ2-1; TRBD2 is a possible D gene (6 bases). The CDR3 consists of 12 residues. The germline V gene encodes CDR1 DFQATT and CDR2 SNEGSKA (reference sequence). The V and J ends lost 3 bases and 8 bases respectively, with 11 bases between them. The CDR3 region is CSARRGGDEQFF. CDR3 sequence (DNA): TGCAGTGCTAGGCGGGGTGGCGATGAGCAGTTCTTC.

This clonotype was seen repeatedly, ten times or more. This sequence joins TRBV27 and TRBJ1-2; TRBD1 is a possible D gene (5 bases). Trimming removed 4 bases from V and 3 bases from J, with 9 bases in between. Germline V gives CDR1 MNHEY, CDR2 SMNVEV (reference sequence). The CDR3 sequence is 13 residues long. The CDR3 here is CASSSVRDYGYTF. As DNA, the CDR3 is TGTGCCAGCAGTTCGGTCAGGGACTATGGCTACACCTTC.

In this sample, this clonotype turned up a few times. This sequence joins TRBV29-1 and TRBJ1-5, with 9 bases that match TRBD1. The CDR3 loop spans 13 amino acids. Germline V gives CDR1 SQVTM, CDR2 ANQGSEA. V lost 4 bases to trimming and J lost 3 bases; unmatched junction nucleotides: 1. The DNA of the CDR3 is TGCAGCGTTGTACAGGGGGCCAATCAGCCCCAGCATTTT. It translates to CSVVQGANQPQHF.

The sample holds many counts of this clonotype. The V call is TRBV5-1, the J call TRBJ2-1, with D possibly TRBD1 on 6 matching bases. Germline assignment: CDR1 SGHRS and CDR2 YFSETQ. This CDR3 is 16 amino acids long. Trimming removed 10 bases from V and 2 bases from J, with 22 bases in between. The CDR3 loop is CAGQKRPGDPYNEQFF. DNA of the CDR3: TGCGCCGGCCAGAAGCGCCCAGGGGACCCCTACAATGAGCAGTTCTTC.

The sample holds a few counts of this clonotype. The CDR3: CASGLIGDNPRGYV. CDR3 nucleotide sequence: TGTGCCAGCGGATTAATCGGGGACAACCCCCGGGGGTACGTC. The chain employs TRBV9 and TRBJ2-7; maybe TRBD1 (6 bases). V was shortened by 7 bases and J by 12 bases, with 26 bases between the two germline ends. The germline gives CDR1 SGDLS, CDR2 YYNGEE. This CDR3 has 14 residues.

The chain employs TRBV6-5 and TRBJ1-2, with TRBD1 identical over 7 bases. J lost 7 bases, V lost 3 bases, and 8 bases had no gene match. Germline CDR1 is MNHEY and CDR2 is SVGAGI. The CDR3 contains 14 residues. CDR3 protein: CASSYDRVVGGYTF. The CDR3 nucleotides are TGTGCCAGCAGTTATGACAGGGTGGTTGGTGGCTACACCTTC.

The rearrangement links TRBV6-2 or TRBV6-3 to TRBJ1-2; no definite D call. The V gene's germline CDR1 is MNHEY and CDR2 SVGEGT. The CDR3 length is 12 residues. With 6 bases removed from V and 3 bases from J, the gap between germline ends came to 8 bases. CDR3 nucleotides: TGTGCCAGCAGGGAATGGGACTATGGCTACACCTTC. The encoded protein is CASREWDYGYTF.

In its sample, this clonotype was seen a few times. CDR3 in amino acids: CASSPDGDNEQFF. CDR3 bases: TGTGCCAGCAGCCCCGACGGAGACAATGAGCAGTTCTTC. The J gene is TRBJ2-1, the V gene TRBV7-9; D is undetermined. V lost 5 bases, J lost 5 bases, and 10 bases lay in between. Germline V CDR1 and CDR2: SEHNR, FQNEAQ (reference sequence). This CDR3 spans 13 amino acids.

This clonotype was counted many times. CDR3 coding DNA: TGCGCCAGCAGCCAACCACGACAGGGTCGGGAGCTGTTTTTT. Protein product: CASSQPRQGRELFF. The chain uses TRBV4-1 and TRBJ2-2; 7 nucleotides match TRBD1. V was pared by 2 bases and J by 9 bases, with 6 bases of the junction left unmatched. The CDR3 extends over 14 amino acids. Germline V gene lookup returns CDR1 MGHRA and CDR2 YSYEKL.

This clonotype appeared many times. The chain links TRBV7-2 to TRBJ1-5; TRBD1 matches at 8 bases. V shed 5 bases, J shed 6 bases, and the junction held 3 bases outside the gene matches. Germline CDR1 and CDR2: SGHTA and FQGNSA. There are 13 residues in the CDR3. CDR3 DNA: TGTGCCAGCAGCGCAGGACAGGGTCAGCCCCAGCATTTT. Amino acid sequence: CASSAGQGQPQHF.

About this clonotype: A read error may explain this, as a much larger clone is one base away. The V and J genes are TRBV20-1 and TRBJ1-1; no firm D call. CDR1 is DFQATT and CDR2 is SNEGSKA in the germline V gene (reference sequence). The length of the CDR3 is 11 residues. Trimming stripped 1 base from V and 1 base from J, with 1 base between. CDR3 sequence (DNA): TGCAGTGCTAGAGCGAACACTGAAGCTTTCTTT. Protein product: CSARANTEAFF.

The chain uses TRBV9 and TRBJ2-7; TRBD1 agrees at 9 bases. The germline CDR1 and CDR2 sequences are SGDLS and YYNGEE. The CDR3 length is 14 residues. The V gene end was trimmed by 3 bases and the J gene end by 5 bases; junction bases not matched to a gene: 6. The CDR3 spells CASSGGQGSNEQYF. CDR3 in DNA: TGTGCCAGCAGCGGGGGACAGGGAAGCAACGAGCAGTACTTC.

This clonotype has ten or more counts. CDR3 region: CASTKISGQGALELFF. The CDR3 DNA is TGTGCCAGCACTAAAATATCGGGACAGGGGGCGTTGGAGCTGTTTTTT. This rearrangement joins TRBV6-2 or TRBV6-3 to TRBJ2-2; 12 bases are shared with TRBD1. Germline values: CDR1 MNHEY, CDR2 SVGEGT. The CDR3 runs to 16 residues. V lost 7 bases, J lost 10 bases, and 13 bases stayed unmatched.

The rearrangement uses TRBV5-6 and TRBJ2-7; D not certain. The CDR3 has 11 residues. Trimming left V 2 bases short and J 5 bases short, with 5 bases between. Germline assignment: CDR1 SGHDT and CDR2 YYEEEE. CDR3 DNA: TGTGCCAGCAGCTTAGAGAACGAGCAGTACTTC. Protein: CASSLENEQYF. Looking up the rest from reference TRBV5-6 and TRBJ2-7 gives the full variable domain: DAGVTQSPTHLIKTRGQQVTLRCSPKSGHDTVSWYQQALGQGPQFIFQYYEEEERQRGNFPDRFSGHQFPNYSSELNVNALLLGDSALYLCASSLENEQYFGPGTRLTVT.

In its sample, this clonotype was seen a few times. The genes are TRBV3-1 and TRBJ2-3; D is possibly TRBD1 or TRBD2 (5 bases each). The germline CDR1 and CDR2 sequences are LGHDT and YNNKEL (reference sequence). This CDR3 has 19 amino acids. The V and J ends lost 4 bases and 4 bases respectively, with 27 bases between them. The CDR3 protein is CASSLYLRGKFADPDTQYF. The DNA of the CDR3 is TGTGCCAGCAGCCTATATTTGAGGGGCAAGTTCGCCGACCCAGATACGCAGTATTTT.

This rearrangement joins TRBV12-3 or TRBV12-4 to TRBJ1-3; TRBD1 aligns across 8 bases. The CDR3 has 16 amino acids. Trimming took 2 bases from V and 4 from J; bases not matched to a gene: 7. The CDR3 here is CASSLQGAMVGNTIYF. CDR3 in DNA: TGTGCCAGCAGTTTACAGGGGGCGATGGTCGGAAACACCATATATTTT.